The TCR beta chain under discussion was sequenced for a study of shared clonotypes between healthy human individuals. With respect to this clone: The sample holds other DNA sequences that translate to the same CDR3.

The germline V gene has CDR1 MDHEN and CDR2 SYDVKM. Trimming pared 2 bases from V and 7 bases from J, leaving 11 bases between. The length of the CDR3 is 13 residues. The assay ran at deep level. TCRdb keeps only in-frame clones here, not all; method: immunoSEQ multiplex PCR. Here the sample spans a few million clones, around 92% being singletons. The clonotype was recovered from a man between 18 and 35 years old in good health. Some clones in this sample may be carry-over from other donors' samples. The rearrangement links TRBV28 to TRBJ1-2; TRBD1 might be the D (6 bases). The source material was naive CD4+ T cells from PBMCs. As for subset: CD45RA+ positively selected. The CDR3 sequence: CASSLGGALGYTF. The CDR3, as DNA: TGTGCCAGCAGTTTAGGGGGGGCGCTTGGCTACACCTTC.